The 7 T cell receptor beta chains presented below share a single source sample, sequenced in a study of a mutant IDH1 vaccine in newly diagnosed glioma. The table came from immunoSEQ multiplex PCR; TCRdb's copy has only in-frame clones and leaves some out. The repertoire holds about 56,000 clones, with over 80% as singletons. Noted time point: week 23, last vaccination. Every vaccination contained 300 ug of the mutant IDH1 20-mer peptide and was paired with topical imiquimod. For these receptors, no antigen is known. Sequencing was performed on PBMCs, taken from a glioma patient whose treatment included an IDH1 peptide vaccine. The receptors were sampled from a man aged 40-49 years with glioma.

The chain employs TRBV5-1 and TRBJ1-1, with D possibly TRBD1 on 5 matching bases. Trimming took 4 bases from V and 5 from J, leaving 15 bases between them. Germline V gene data show CDR1 as SGHRS and CDR2 as YFSETQ. The CDR3 spans 14 residues. The CDR3 spells CASSQNSGRTEAFF. For the CDR3, the DNA is TGCGCCAGCAGCCAGAATTCAGGGAGAACTGAAGCTTTCTTT. Supplemented by reference TRBV5-1 and TRBJ1-1, the full variable domain reads KAGVTQTPRYLIKTRGQQVTLSCSPISGHRSVSWYQQTPGQGLQFLFEYFSETQRNKGNFPGRFSGRQFSNSRSEMNVSTLELGDSALYLCASSQNSGRTEAFFGQGTRLTVV.

The rearrangement joins TRBV5-1 to TRBJ2-7; the D gene is possibly TRBD2 (6 bases). Germline V gene sequence: CDR1 SGHRS, CDR2 YFSETQ. V was cut by 4 bases and J by 9 bases, with 20 bases left in between. CDR3 size: 14 residues. The chain's CDR3 is CASSTTRGSAGQYF. The CDR3 DNA is TGCGCCAGCAGCACGACTAGGGGTTCGGCGGGGCAGTACTTC.

The rearrangement uses TRBV7-3 and TRBJ1-1, with 12 nucleotides matching TRBD1. Trimming removed 5 bases from V and 5 bases from J; junction bases left unmatched: 15. The CDR3 spans 18 residues. Germline values: CDR1 SGHTA, CDR2 FQGTGA. CDR3 protein: CASSLMPGTGGAGTEAFF. For the CDR3, the DNA is TGTGCCAGCAGCCTGATGCCCGGGACAGGGGGCGCGGGGACTGAAGCTTTCTTT.

This sequence joins TRBV15 and TRBJ1-4; 9 positions agree with TRBD1. V lost 3 bases to trimming and J lost 7 bases; unmatched junction nucleotides: 0. CDR1 is LNHNV and CDR2 is YYDKDF in the germline V gene (reference sequence). The CDR3 runs 13 residues. The CDR3 nucleotides read TGTGCCACCAGCAGGGGACAGGGTGAAAAACTGTTTTTT. The encoded protein is CATSRGQGEKLFF.

This clone was counted once. This chain uses TRBV2 with TRBJ2-3; TRBD2 matches 9 bases. The V and J ends lost 6 bases and 4 bases, in that order; junction bases with no gene match: 8. Germline V gene data show CDR1 as SNHLY and CDR2 as FYNNEI. The length of the CDR3 is 15 residues. The CDR3 DNA follows: TGTGCCAGCAGCAGTTATAGCGGGAGTGCAGATACGCAGTATTTT. Encoded protein: CASSSYSGSADTQYF.

The chain links TRBV7-2 to TRBJ1-3; TRBD1 aligns across 9 bases. The J segment lost 0 bases and the V segment lost 2 bases, leaving 11 bases of the junction unmatched. CDR3 length equals 19 residues. CDR1 and CDR2 from the germline V gene are SGHTA and FQGNSA. The CDR3 reads CASSLWAPGQGASGNTIYF. In nucleotides, the CDR3 is TGTGCCAGCAGCTTATGGGCTCCGGGACAGGGAGCCTCTGGAAACACCATATATTTT.

CDR3 sequence (DNA): TGTGCCAGCAGCTTAGAAGCGGACAGGGCAAAGTACTTC. Protein product: CASSLEADRAKYF. The chain recombines TRBV7-2 with TRBJ2-7; 8 nucleotides align to TRBD1. CDR3 length: 13 residues. V lost 1 base, J lost 11 bases, and 7 bases stayed unmatched. Germline lookup yields CDR1 SGHTA and CDR2 FQGNSA. Filled out from reference TRBV7-2 and TRBJ2-7, the complete variable domain reads GAGVSQSPSNKVTEKGKDVELRCDPISGHTALYWYRQSLGQGLEFLIYFQGNSAPDKSGLPSDRFSAERTGGSVSTLTIQRTQQEDSAVYLCASSLEADRAKYFGPGTRLTVT.